What follows are 3 T cell receptor beta chains derived from one specimen sequenced in a study of CD8+ T cells in alopecia areata. Extraction of RNA preceded its reverse transcription into cDNA, which served as the sequencing template. Sequencing was performed with immunoSEQ multiplex PCR; in TCRdb, only in-frame clones are kept and a portion is missing. This table has some 200,000 clones, around three fifths appearing once. Specified treatment: oral pan-JAK inhibitor, 5-10 mg twice daily. The sequenced sample was CD8+ T cells sorted from blood, obtained at week 24, from a patient treated with tofacitinib. These receptors all come from a human donor with alopecia areata.

Concerning this clone: Other DNA variants within this sample encode the same CDR3. V is TRBV2 and J is TRBJ2-7; TRBD2 matches 12 bases. Germline V gene data show CDR1 as SNHLY and CDR2 as FYNNEI. Trimming removed 6 bases from V and 3 bases from J; junction bases left unmatched: 3. The CDR3 loop spans 14 amino acids. The CDR3 DNA is TGTGCCAGCAGCGAACTAGCGGGGGGCTACGAGCAGTACTTC. It encodes CASSELAGGYEQYF.

The sample holds a few counts of this clone. The gene calls are TRBV6-5 and TRBJ2-1; D could derive from TRBD1 or TRBD2 (5 bases each). The CDR3 contains 13 residues. Germline assignment: CDR1 MNHEY and CDR2 SVGAGI. V was shortened by 6 bases and J by 6 bases, with 12 bases between the two germline ends. DNA for the CDR3: TGTGCCAGCAGCCCGGGACGAGGCAATGAGCAGTTCTTC. Residues: CASSPGRGNEQFF.

The V call is TRBV2, the J call TRBJ1-5, with D perhaps TRBD1 (5 bases). V lost 11 bases, J lost 5 bases, and 22 bases lay in between. Germline V gives CDR1 SNHLY, CDR2 FYNNEI. The CDR3 totals 15 residues. CDR3 in DNA: TGTGCCTCGTGGGGGGGTCGTACCTCGGATCAGCCCCAGCATTTT. Its protein product is CASWGGRTSDQPQHF.